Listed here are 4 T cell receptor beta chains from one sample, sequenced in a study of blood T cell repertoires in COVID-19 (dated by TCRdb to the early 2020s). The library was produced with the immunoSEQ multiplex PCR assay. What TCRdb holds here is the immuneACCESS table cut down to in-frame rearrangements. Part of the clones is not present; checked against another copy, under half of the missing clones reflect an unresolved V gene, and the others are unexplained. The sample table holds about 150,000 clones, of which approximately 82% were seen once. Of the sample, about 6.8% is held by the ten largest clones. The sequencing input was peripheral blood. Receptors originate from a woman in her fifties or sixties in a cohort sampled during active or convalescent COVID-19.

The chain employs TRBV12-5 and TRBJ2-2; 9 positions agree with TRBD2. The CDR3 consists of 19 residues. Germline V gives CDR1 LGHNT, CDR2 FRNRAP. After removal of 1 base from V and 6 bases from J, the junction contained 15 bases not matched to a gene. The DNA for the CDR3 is TGTGCTAGTGGTTTGGCATTAGGTGCGGGGGGGTCACCCGCCGGGGAGCTGTTTTTT. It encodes CASGLALGAGGSPAGELFF. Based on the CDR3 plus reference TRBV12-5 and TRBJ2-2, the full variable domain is DARVTQTPRHKVTEMGQEVTMRCQPILGHNTVFWYRQTMMQGLELLAYFRNRAPLDDSGMPKDRFSAEMPDATLATLKIQPSEPRDSAVYFCASGLALGAGGSPAGELFFGEGSRLTVL.

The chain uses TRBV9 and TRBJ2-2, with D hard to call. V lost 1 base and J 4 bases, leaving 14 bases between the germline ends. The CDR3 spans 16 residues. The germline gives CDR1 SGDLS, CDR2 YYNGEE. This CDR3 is CASSVSLGFSTGELFF. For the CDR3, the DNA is TGTGCCAGCAGCGTATCACTGGGCTTCAGCACCGGGGAGCTGTTTTTT.

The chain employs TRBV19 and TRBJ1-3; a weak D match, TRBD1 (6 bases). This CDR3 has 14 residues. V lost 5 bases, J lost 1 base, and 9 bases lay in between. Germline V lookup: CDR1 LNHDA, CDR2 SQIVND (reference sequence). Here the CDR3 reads CASSEGQSGNTIYF. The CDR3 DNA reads TGTGCCAGTAGTGAAGGACAGTCTGGAAACACCATATATTTT.

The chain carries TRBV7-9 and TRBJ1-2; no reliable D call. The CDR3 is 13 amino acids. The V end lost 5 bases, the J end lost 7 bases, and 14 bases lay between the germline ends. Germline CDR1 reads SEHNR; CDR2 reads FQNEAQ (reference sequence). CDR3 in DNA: TGTGCCAGCAGCCAAGGCGGGGTCTCTGGCTACACCTTC. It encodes CASSQGGVSGYTF.